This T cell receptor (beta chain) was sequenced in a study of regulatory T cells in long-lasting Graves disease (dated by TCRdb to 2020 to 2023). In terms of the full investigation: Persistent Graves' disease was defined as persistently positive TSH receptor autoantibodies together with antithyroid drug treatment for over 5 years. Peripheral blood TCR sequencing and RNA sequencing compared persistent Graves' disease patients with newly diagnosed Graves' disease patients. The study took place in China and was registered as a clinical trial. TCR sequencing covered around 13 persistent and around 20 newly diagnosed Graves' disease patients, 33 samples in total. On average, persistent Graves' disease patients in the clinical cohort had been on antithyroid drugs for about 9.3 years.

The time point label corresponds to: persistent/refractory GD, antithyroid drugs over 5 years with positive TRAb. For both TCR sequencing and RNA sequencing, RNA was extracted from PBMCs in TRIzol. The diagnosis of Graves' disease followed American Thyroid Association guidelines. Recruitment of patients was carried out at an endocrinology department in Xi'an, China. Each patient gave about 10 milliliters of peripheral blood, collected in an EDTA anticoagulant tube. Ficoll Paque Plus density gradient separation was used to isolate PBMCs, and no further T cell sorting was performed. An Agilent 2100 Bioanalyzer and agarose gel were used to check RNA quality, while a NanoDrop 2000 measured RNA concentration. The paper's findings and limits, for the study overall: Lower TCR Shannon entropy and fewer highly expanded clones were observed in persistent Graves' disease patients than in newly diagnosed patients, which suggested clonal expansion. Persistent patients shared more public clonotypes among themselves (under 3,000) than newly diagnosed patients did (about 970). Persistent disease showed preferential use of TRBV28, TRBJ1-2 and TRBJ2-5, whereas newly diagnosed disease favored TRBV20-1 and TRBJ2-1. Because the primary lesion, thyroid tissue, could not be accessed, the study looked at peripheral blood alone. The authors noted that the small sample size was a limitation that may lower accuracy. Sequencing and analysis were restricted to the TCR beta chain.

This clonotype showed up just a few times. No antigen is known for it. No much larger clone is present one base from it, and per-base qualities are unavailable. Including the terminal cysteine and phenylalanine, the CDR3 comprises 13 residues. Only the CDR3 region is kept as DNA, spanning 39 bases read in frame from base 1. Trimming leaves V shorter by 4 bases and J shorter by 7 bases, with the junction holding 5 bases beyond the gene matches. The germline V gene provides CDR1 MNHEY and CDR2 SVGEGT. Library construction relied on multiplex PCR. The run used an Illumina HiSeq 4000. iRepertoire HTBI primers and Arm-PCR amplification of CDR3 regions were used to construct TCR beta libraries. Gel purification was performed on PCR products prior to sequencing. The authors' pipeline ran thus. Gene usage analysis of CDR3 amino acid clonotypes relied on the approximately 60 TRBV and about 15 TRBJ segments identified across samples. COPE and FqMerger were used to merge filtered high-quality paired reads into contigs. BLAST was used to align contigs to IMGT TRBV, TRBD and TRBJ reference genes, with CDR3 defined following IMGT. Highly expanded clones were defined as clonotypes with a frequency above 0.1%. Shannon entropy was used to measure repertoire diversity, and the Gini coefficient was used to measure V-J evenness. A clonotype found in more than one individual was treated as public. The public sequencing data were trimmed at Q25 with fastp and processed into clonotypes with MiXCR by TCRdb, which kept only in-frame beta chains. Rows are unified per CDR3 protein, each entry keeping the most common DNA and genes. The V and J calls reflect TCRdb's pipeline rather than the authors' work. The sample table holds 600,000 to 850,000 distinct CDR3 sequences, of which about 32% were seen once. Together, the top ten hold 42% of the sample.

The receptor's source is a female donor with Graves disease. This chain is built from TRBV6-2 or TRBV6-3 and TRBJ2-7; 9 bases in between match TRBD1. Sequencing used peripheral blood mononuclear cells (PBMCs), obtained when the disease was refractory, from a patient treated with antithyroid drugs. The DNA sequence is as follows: TGTGCCAGCAGTTGGACAGGGGTTGAGGAGCAGTACTTC. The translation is CASSWTGVEEQYF.